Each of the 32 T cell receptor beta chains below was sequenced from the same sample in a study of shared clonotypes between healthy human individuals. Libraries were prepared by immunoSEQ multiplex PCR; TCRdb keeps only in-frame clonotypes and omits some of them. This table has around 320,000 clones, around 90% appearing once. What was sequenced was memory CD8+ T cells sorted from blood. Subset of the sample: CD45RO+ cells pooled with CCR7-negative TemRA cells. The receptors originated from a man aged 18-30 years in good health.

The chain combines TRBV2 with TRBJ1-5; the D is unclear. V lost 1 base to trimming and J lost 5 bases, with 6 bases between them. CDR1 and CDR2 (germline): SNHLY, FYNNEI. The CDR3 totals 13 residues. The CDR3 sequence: CASSEGRDQPQHF. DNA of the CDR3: TGTGCCAGCAGTGAAGGGAGGGATCAGCCCCAGCATTTT. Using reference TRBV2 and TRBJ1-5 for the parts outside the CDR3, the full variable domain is EPEVTQTPSHQVTQMGQEVILRCVPISNHLYFYWYRQILGQKVEFLVSFYNNEISEKSEIFDDQFSVERPDGSNFTLKIRSTKLEDSAMYFCASSEGRDQPQHFGDGTRLSIL.

CDR3: CASSELGRSSYEQYF. CDR3 in DNA: TGTGCCAGCAGTGAGTTGGGGCGCAGCTCCTACGAGCAGTACTTC. V and J are TRBV2 and TRBJ2-7, with D possibly TRBD1 on 5 matching bases. Looked up from germline, CDR1 is SNHLY and CDR2 is FYNNEI. The CDR3 spans 15 residues. V lost 3 bases and J lost 0, with 12 bases in between.

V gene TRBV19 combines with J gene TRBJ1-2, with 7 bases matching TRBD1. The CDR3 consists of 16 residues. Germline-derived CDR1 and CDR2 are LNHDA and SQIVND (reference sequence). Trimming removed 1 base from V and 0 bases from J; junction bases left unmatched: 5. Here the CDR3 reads CASSIAPQGSNYGYTF. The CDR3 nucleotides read TGTGCCAGTAGTATAGCCCCACAGGGGTCTAACTATGGCTACACCTTC.

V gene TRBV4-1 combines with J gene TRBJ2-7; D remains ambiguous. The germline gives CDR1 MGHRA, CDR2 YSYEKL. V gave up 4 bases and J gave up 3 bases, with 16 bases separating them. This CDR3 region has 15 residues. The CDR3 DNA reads TGCGCCAGCAGCCTAATCCCCGGGCTCGACTACGAGCAGTACTTC. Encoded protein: CASSLIPGLDYEQYF.

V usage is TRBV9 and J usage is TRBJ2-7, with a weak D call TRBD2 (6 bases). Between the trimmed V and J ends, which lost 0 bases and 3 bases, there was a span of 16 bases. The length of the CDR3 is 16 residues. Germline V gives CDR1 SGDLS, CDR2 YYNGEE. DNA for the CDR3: TGTGCCAGCAGCGTAGGGGACTGGGGGGAAGGCTACGAGCAGTACTTC. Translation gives CASSVGDWGEGYEQYF.

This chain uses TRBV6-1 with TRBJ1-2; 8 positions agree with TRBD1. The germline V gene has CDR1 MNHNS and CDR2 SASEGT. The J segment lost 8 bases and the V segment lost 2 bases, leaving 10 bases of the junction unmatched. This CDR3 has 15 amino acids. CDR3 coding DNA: TGTGCCAGCAGTGAAATTGGCCACGGACAGGGCGGCTACACCTTC. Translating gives CASSEIGHGQGGYTF.

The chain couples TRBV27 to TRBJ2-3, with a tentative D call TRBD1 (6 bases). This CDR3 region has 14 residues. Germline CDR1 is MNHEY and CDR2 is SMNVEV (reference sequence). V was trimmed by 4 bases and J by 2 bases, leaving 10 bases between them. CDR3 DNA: TGTGCCAGCAGTTCGGACAGTGCCACAGATACGCAGTATTTT. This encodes CASSSDSATDTQYF.

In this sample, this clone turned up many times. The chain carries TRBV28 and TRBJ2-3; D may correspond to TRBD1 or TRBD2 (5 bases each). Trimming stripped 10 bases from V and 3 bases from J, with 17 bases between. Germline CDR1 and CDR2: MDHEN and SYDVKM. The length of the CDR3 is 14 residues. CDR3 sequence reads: CAIAPGRETDTQYF. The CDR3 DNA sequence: TGTGCCATCGCCCCGGGACGAGAGACAGATACGCAGTATTTT.

CDR3 region: CASKSTGDPEAFF. CDR3 nucleotides: TGTGCCAGCAAAAGCACAGGGGACCCTGAAGCTTTCTTT. J is TRBJ1-1 and V is TRBV6-4, with 7 positions matching TRBD1. The CDR3 consists of 13 residues. The germline V gene has CDR1 MRHNA and CDR2 SNTAGT. V was clipped by 7 bases and J by 6 bases; unmatched bases: 8.

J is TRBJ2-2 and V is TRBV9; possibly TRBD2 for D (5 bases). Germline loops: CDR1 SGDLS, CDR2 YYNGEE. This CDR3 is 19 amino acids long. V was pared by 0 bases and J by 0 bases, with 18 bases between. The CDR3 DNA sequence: TGTGCCAGCAGCGTAGCTTTCGTCCGGAGGTATCCGAACACCGGGGAGCTGTTTTTT. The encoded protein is CASSVAFVRRYPNTGELFF. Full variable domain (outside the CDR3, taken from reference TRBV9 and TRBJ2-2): DSGVTQTPKHLITATGQRVTLRCSPRSGDLSVYWYQQSLDQGLQFLIQYYNGEERAKGNILERFSAQQFPDLHSELNLSSLELGDSALYFCASSVAFVRRYPNTGELFFGEGSRLTVL.

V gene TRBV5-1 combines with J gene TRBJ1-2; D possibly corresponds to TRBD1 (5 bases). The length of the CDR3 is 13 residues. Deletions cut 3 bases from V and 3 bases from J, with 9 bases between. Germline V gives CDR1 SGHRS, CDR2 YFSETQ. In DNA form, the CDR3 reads TGCGCCAGCAGCTCGGGGGTCGACTATGGCTACACCTTC. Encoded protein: CASSSGVDYGYTF.

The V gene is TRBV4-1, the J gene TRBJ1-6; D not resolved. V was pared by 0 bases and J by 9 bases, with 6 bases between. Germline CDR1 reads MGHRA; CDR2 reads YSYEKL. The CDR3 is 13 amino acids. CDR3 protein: CASSQEARSPLHF. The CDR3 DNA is TGCGCCAGCAGCCAAGAAGCCCGTTCACCCCTCCACTTT.

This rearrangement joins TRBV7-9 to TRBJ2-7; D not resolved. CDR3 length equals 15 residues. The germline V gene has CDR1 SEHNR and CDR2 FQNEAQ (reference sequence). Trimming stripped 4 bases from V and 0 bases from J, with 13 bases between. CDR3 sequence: CASSSPLTYSYEQYF. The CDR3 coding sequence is TGTGCCAGCAGCTCCCCTCTGACATACTCCTACGAGCAGTACTTC.

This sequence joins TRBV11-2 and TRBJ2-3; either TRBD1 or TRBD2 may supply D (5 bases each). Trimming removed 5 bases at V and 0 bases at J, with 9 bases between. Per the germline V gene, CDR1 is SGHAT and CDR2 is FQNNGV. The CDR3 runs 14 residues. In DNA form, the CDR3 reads TGTGCCAGCAGCACGTGGGACAGCACAGATACGCAGTATTTT. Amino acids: CASSTWDSTDTQYF.

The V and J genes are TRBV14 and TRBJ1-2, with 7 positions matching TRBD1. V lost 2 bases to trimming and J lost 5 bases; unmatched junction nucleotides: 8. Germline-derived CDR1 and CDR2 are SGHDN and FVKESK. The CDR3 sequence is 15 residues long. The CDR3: CASSQLPGTVYGYTF. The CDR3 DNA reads TGTGCCAGCAGCCAACTTCCCGGGACAGTTTATGGCTACACCTTC.

The CDR3 nucleotides are TGTGCCTCCCTTGGGTCGGGTGAGCAGTTCTTC. Translating it yields CASLGSGEQFF. V and J are TRBV10-3 and TRBJ2-1; D not resolved. The V gene lost 11 bases and the J gene lost 9 bases, with 14 bases spanning the gap. The CDR3 extends over 11 amino acids. Germline V gene lookup returns CDR1 ENHRY and CDR2 SYGVKD.

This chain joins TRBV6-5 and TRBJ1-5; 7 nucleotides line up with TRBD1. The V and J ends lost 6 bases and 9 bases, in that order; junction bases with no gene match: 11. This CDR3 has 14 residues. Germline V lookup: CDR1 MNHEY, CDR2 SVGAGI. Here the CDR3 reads CASSPTGIYMPQHF. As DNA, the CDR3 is TGTGCCAGCAGCCCGACAGGGATTTATATGCCCCAGCATTTT.

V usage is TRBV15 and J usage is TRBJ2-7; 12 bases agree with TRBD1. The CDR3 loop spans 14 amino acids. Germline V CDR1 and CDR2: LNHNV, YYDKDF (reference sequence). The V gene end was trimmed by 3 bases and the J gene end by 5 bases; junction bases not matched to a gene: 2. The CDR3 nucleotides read TGTGCCACCAGCAGGGGACAGGGGGCCGACGAGCAGTACTTC. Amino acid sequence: CATSRGQGADEQYF.

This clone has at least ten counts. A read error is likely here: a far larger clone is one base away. Here the CDR3 DNA reads TGTGCCAGCAGCTTAGAAGGGGAGAGCTCCTACGAGCAGTACTTC. Translating gives CASSLEGESSYEQYF. The chain uses TRBV13 and TRBJ2-7; D is tentatively TRBD1 or TRBD2 (5 bases each). Germline CDR1 reads PRHDT; CDR2 reads FYEKMQ (reference sequence). V shed 1 base and J shed 0 bases, with 10 bases lying between them. The CDR3 runs to 15 residues.

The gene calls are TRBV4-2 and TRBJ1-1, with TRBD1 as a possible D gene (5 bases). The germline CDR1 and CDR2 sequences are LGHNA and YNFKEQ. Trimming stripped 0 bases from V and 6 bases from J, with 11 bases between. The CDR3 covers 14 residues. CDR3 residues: CASSQDGGLAEAFF. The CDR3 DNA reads TGTGCCAGCAGCCAAGATGGGGGGTTAGCTGAAGCTTTCTTT.

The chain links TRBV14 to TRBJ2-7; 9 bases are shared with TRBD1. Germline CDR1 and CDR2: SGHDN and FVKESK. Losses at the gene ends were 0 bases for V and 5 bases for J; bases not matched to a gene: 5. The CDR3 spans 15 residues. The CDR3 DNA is TGTGCCAGCAGCCAAGAAATGGGACAGGGCCACGAGCAGTACTTC. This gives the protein CASSQEMGQGHEQYF.

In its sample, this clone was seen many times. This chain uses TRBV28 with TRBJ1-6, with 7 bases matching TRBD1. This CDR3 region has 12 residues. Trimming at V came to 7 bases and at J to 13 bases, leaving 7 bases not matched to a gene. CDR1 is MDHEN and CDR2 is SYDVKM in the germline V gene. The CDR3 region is CASTPPRGPLHF. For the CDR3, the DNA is TGTGCCAGCACCCCCCCCAGGGGGCCCCTCCACTTT.

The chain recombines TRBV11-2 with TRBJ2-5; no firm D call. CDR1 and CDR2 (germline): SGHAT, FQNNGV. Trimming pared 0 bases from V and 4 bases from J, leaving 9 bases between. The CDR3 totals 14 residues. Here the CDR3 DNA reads TGTGCCAGCAGCTTAGATCTAATGAGAGAGACCCAGTACTTC. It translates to CASSLDLMRETQYF.

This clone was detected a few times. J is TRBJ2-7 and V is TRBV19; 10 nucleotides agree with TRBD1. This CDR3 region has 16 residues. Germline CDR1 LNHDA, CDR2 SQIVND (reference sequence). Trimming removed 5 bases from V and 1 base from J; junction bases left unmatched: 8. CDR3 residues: CASSADGTGESYEQYF. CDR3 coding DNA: TGTGCCAGTAGTGCCGATGGGACAGGGGAATCCTACGAGCAGTACTTC.

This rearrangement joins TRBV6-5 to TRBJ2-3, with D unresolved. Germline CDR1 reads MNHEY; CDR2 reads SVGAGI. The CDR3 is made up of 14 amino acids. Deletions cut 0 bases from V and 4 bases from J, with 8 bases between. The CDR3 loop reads CASSYSPTPDTQYF. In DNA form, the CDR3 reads TGTGCCAGCAGTTACTCGCCAACCCCAGATACGCAGTATTTT.

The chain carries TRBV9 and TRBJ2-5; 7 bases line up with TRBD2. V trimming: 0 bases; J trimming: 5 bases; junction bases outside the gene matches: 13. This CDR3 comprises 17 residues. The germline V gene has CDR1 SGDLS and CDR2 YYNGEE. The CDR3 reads CASSVEGGTSAGETQYF. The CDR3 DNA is TGTGCCAGCAGCGTAGAGGGAGGGACCTCCGCGGGGGAGACCCAGTACTTC.

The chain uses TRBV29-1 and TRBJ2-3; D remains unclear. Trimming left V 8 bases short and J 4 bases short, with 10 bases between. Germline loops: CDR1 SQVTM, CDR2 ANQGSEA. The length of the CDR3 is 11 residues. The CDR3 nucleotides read TGCAGCCCCTTTCTAGCAGATACGCAGTATTTT. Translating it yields CSPFLADTQYF.

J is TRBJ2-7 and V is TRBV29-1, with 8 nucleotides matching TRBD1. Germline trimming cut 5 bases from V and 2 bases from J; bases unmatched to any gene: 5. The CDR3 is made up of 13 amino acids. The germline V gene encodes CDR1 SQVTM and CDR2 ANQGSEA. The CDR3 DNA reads TGCAGCGTTATGGGACAGGCCACCTACGAGCAGTACTTC. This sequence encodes CSVMGQATYEQYF.

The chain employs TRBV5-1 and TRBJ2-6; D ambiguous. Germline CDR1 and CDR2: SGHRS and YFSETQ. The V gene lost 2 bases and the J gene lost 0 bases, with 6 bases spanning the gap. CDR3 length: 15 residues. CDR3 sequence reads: CASSLISSGANVLTF. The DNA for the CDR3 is TGCGCCAGCAGCTTAATCAGCTCTGGGGCCAACGTCCTGACTTTC.

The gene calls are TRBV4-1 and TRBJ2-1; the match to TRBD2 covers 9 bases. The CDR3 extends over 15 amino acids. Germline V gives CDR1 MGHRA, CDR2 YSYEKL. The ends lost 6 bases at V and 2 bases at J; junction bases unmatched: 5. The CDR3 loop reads CASRPQRGAYNEQFF. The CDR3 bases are TGCGCCAGCAGACCCCAGCGGGGGGCCTACAATGAGCAGTTCTTC.

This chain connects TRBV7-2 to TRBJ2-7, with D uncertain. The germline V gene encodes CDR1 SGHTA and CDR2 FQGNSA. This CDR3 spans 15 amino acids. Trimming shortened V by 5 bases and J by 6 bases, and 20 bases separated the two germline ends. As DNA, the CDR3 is TGTGCCAGCAGCCGAGAGCCGGGCTTTTGGGTCGAGCAGTACTTC. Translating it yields CASSREPGFWVEQYF.

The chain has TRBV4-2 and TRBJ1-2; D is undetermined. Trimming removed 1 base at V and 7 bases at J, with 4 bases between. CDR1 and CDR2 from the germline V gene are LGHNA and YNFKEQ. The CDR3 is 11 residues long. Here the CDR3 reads CASSQGGGYTF. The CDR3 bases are TGTGCCAGCAGCCAAGGGGGTGGCTACACCTTC.